The rows below give T cell receptor beta chains drawn from one sample of a study of T cells after yellow fever vaccination. MiXCR, run by TCRdb on the 5' RACE reads, gives a single entry per CDR3 protein. This sample yields roughly 70,000 distinct CDR3 sequences, of which almost 8% are seen a single time; 41% belongs to the top ten. The specimen was CD8+ T cells sorted from PBMCs, collected on the day of the yellow fever booster vaccination. The receptors were gathered from a man between 25 and 39 years old who received the YFV17D yellow fever vaccine. The CDR3 runs from the conserved cysteine through the conserved F or W. D genes are given only for firm matches. Only part of the rows carry a size: once, few, many, or a class if the clone is expanded.

NA TRBJ2-3 TRBD2 TRBV3-1 TGTGCCAGCAGCCCCGCTTGGGGACTAGCAAAAGATACGCAGTATTTT CASSPAWGLAKDTQYF
few TRBJ2-7 NA TRBV7-9 TGTGCCAGCAGCTTATCAGAAGCTCCGTACTCCTACGAGCAGTACTTC CASSLSEAPYSYEQYF
many TRBJ2-7 NA TRBV7-8 TGTGCCAGCAGCTTAGAAGGGGAGGCGGGCCACTACGAGCAGTACTTC CASSLEGEAGHYEQYF
few TRBJ2-7 TRBD2 TRBV9 TGTGCCAGCAGCGGGGGACTAGCGTTTTCCTACGAGCAGTACTTC CASSGGLAFSYEQYF
NA TRBJ2-3 NA TRBV14 TGTGCCAGCAGCCAAGATGCGAGGGAGAGGACAGATACGCAGTATTTT CASSQDARERTDTQYF
many TRBJ1-1 NA TRBV28 TGTGCCAGCAGGCTCCCAGCCTCGAACACTGAAGCTTTCTTT CASRLPASNTEAFF
NA TRBJ2-2 NA TRBV20-1 TGCAGTGTCTTATTCTCCGGGGAGCTGTTTTTT CSVLFSGELFF
many TRBJ2-3 NA TRBV7-9 TGTGCCAGCAGCCGTGATGGGGGTTATACGCAGTATTTT CASSRDGGYTQYF
many TRBJ2-7 TRBD2 TRBV5-1 TGCGCCAGCAGCTCCCCCGGGACTAGCGTCTACGAGCAGTACTTC CASSSPGTSVYEQYF
NA TRBJ2-3 TRBD2 TRBV7-2 TGTGCCAGCACCCTAATAGCGGGAGGGACAGATACGCAGTATTTT CASTLIAGGTDTQYF
many TRBJ2-5 TRBD2 TRBV6-2/TRBV6-3 TGTGCCAGCAGTAAACTAGCGGGTGTGGAAGAGACCCAGTACTTC CASSKLAGVEETQYF
few TRBJ1-2 TRBD1 TRBV27 TGTGCCAGCAGTTTATTGACAGGGTCGGGATGGGATGGCTACACCTTC CASSLLTGSGWDGYTF
NA TRBJ1-1 NA TRBV7-9 TGTGCCAGCAGCTTAGGGATGCTTGGTGCGTCGGCTGAAGCTTTCTTT CASSLGMLGASAEAFF
few TRBJ1-2 NA TRBV6-5 TGTGCCAGCAGTTACAGTCCGGGGGCGGCGGTCTTAGGAGACTACACCTTC CASSYSPGAAVLGDYTF
NA TRBJ2-7 NA TRBV6-2/TRBV6-3 TGTGCCAGCAGTTATCGAGGGGGGGCCGTCTACGAGCAGTACTTC CASSYRGGAVYEQYF
few TRBJ2-7 NA TRBV4-3 TGCGCCAGCAGCCAAGATCTCTCGCGTCTCTACGAGCAGTACTTC CASSQDLSRLYEQYF
NA TRBJ2-1 NA TRBV20-1 TGCAGTGTAGGTCCAATGGGTTCCAATGAGCAGTTCTTC CSVGPMGSNEQFF
many TRBJ1-2 NA TRBV7-9 TGTGCCAGCAGCAAAACGATTGGACCTTCGGGCTACACCTTC CASSKTIGPSGYTF
few TRBJ2-7 TRBD2 TRBV7-2 TGTGCCAGCAGCCCCTACTTAAGCGGGAGGGCCTCCTACGAGCAGTACTTC CASSPYLSGRASYEQYF
few TRBJ1-2 NA TRBV28 TGTGCCAGCAGTAGCCATGGCTACACCTTC CASSSHGYTF
NA TRBJ2-5 NA TRBV29-1 TGCAGCGTTGAAGATAGAGGGTACCAAGAGACCCAGTACTTC CSVEDRGYQETQYF
NA TRBJ2-5 NA TRBV9 TGTGCCAGCAGCGCACCTCGGGACTCAAAGACCCAGTACTTC CASSAPRDSKTQYF
few TRBJ2-7 NA TRBV6-5 TGTGCCAGCAGTTACTCGGCAGACCGACCCTACGAGCAGTACTTC CASSYSADRPYEQYF
NA TRBJ2-7 TRBD2 TRBV4-3 TGCGCCAGCAGCCAGTCTCGGGGGGACCCGACAGCAGTGTACTTC CASSQSRGDPTAVYF
many TRBJ2-2 NA TRBV27 TGTGCCAGCAGTTTATCAAGCAGTACCGGCGGGGAGCTGTTTTTT CASSLSSSTGGELFF
many TRBJ2-7 NA TRBV20-1 TGCAGTGCTCGGGACAACCGATACGAGCAGTACTTC CSARDNRYEQYF
NA TRBJ2-3 NA TRBV5-6 TGTGCCAGCAGCTTGGGGGCGGGATACACAAATACGCAGTATTTT CASSLGAGYTNTQYF
NA TRBJ2-1 TRBD1 TRBV11-1 TGTGCCAGCAGCCACCCGGGGGACAGGGGGGGAGATGAGCAGTTCTTC CASSHPGDRGGDEQFF
few TRBJ2-7 TRBD1 TRBV6-1 TGTGCCAGCAGTACCCTAGACGACAGGGGTCCCCCCTACGAGCAGTACTTC CASSTLDDRGPPYEQYF
few TRBJ1-2 NA TRBV7-2 TGTGCCAGCAGCTTAGACCTTGGCTACACCTTC CASSLDLGYTF
many TRBJ2-1 NA TRBV10-3 TGTGCCATCAGTGAGTCGGAGAGGGAGTCGTTCTTC CAISESERESFF
NA TRBJ2-1 NA TRBV6-1 TGTGCCAGCGGGAGGAGCCCCAATGACGAGCAGTTCTTC CASGRSPNDEQFF
many TRBJ2-5 NA TRBV7-9 TGTGCCAGCAGCTTAGGAGCGGAGACCCAGTACTTC CASSLGAETQYF
many TRBJ1-1 NA TRBV4-3 TGCGCCAGCAGCCAAGGGGGAACGGGTGCTTTCTTT CASSQGGTGAFF
NA TRBJ1-1 TRBD1 TRBV29-1 TGCAGCGTTGAAGGGACAGGGGCTGAAGCTTTCTTT CSVEGTGAEAFF
few TRBJ2-1 NA TRBV12-3/TRBV12-4 TGTGCCAGCAGTACGTCCTCAGGGACTCGTTACAATGAGCAGTTCTTC CASSTSSGTRYNEQFF
NA TRBJ2-7 NA TRBV19 TGTGCCAGTAGTATAGAGGAGGGGGCTATGGACGAGCAGTACTTC CASSIEEGAMDEQYF
many TRBJ1-5 TRBD1 TRBV12-3/TRBV12-4 TGTGCCAGCAGTTTAACAGGGGGCCTTCAGCCCCAGCATTTT CASSLTGGLQPQHF
few TRBJ2-1 NA TRBV4-2 TGTGCCAGCAGCCCTGGGGGAGATCTTTACAATGAGCAGTTCTTC CASSPGGDLYNEQFF
many TRBJ2-3 NA TRBV20-1 TGCAGTGCTAGAGATCCCCCAGATACGCAGTATTTT CSARDPPDTQYF
few TRBJ2-5 TRBD2 TRBV20-1 TGCAGTGCTTTCTGGACAGCGGGAGCTGGGAAGGGGACCCAGTACTTC CSAFWTAGAGKGTQYF
few TRBJ2-1 NA TRBV7-9 TGTGCCAGCAGCTTGACAGGAATGAGAGAGCAGTTCTTC CASSLTGMREQFF
NA TRBJ2-3 TRBD2 TRBV6-1 TGTGCCAGCAGGGGGACTAGCGGGAGTGATACGCAGTATTTT CASRGTSGSDTQYF
many TRBJ1-3 NA TRBV4-3 TGCGCCAGCAGCCAAGAGCCAGAGGGGACGGGAAACACCATATATTTT CASSQEPEGTGNTIYF
few TRBJ2-3 NA TRBV7-3 TGTGCCAGCAGTGACGGGACGAGCACAGATACGCAGTATTTT CASSDGTSTDTQYF
few TRBJ2-1 NA TRBV5-1 TGCGCCAGCGGTCTGGCCGACAATGAGCAGTTCTTC CASGLADNEQFF
NA TRBJ2-7 TRBD2 TRBV7-9 TGTGCCTCCTCACGGGGGGACTACGAGCAGTACTTC CASSRGDYEQYF
NA TRBJ2-7 NA TRBV11-2 TGTTCCAGCAGCTCCCCAGGGGTTTCCTTCTACGAGCAGTACTTC CSSSSPGVSFYEQYF
NA TRBJ2-3 NA TRBV4-1 TGCGCCAGCAGCCAAGAGTTTGGAGCGGAGAGCACAGATACGCAGTATTTT CASSQEFGAESTDTQYF
many TRBJ2-1 TRBD1 TRBV28 TGTGCCAGCAGTGACCGGACAGGGCCTTTCTCGGATGAGCAGTTCTTC CASSDRTGPFSDEQFF
NA TRBJ1-2 NA TRBV29-1 TGCAGCGTTGAAGGATTTCGGGGTGACTATGGCTACACCTTC CSVEGFRGDYGYTF
NA TRBJ2-1 NA TRBV6-5 TGTGCCAGCAGTTACGAATGGTCCAATGAGCAGTTCTTC CASSYEWSNEQFF
NA TRBJ2-2 NA TRBV6-5 TGTGCCGTCGGGGGGAACACCGGGGAGCTGTTTTTT CAVGGNTGELFF